These 15 T cell receptor beta chains share one sample of origin, sequenced in a study of cytomegalovirus exposure and HLA in healthy donors. Some clones are missing from TCRdb's copy, which holds only in-frame ones; the method was immunoSEQ multiplex PCR. The sample yields approximately 100,000 clones, about 94% seen once. The sequenced sample was PBMCs. These receptor sequences come from a woman in her 30s in good health and CMV-seropositive.

This chain joins TRBV10-3 and TRBJ1-1; 10 bases align to TRBD1. Trimming took 5 bases from V and 4 from J; bases not matched to a gene: 7. Germline V gives CDR1 ENHRY, CDR2 SYGVKD. The CDR3 runs 15 residues. The DNA of the CDR3 is TGTGCCATCAGTCGACAGGGGGCGAGGGGCACTGAAGCTTTCTTT. The encoded protein is CAISRQGARGTEAFF.

V is TRBV19 and J is TRBJ1-5; D gene unclear. CDR3 length: 16 amino acids. Germline CDR1 and CDR2: LNHDA and SQIVND (reference sequence). Trimming cost V 7 bases and J 0 bases, with 16 bases left between them. The CDR3 DNA reads TGTGCCAGTAATGGGAGGGTCCGAAATAGCAATCAGCCCCAGCATTTT. Residues: CASNGRVRNSNQPQHF.

This chain joins TRBV5-6 and TRBJ2-1, with 7 bases lining up with TRBD2. CDR1 SGHDT and CDR2 YYEEEE come from the germline V gene. The CDR3 extends over 15 amino acids. Trimming at V came to 3 bases and at J to 12 bases, leaving 15 bases not matched to a gene. The CDR3 loop reads CASSYGRLTGVGQFF. CDR3 DNA sequence: TGTGCCAGCAGCTACGGGAGGTTAACTGGAGTCGGGCAGTTCTTC. Based on the CDR3 plus reference TRBV5-6 and TRBJ2-1, the full variable domain is DAGVTQSPTHLIKTRGQQVTLRCSPKSGHDTVSWYQQALGQGPQFIFQYYEEEERQRGNFPDRFSGHQFPNYSSELNVNALLLGDSALYLCASSYGRLTGVGQFFGPGTRLTVL.

The gene calls are TRBV28 and TRBJ2-7; TRBD2 is a possible D gene (8 bases). CDR3 length equals 14 residues. Germline CDR1 MDHEN, CDR2 SYDVKM. V dropped 8 bases and J dropped 3 bases, with 17 bases sitting between them. CDR3 loop: CASREGGQLYEQYF. In DNA, the CDR3 is TGTGCCAGCCGGGAGGGGGGACAGCTCTACGAGCAGTACTTC.

The chain carries TRBV21-1 and TRBJ2-6; TRBD2 is the table's D call, not checked against the DNA. TRBV21-1 is assigned pseudogene status. This CDR3 spans 17 amino acids. The chain's CDR3 is CASSKGSASSGANVLTF. The CDR3 nucleotides are TGTGCCAGCAGCAAAGGGTCAGCGAGCTCCGGGGCCAACGTCCTGACTTTC.

V is TRBV5-1 and J is TRBJ1-2, with D hard to call. Per germline, CDR1 SGHRS and CDR2 YFSETQ. The CDR3 extends over 15 amino acids. Trimming took off 0 bases at V and 8 bases at J, with 17 bases between the two ends. CDR3: CASSLDTGFRGGYTF. CDR3 in DNA: TGCGCCAGCAGCTTGGATACCGGGTTCAGAGGAGGCTACACCTTC.

J is TRBJ1-1 and V is TRBV7-9; tentative D call: TRBD1 (6 bases). Germline-derived CDR1 and CDR2 are SEHNR and FQNEAQ (reference sequence). The CDR3 is 15 amino acids. With 0 bases removed from V and 10 bases from J, the gap between germline ends came to 18 bases. DNA for the CDR3: TGTGCCAGCAGCTTAGCGTTCGGACAGAATAGTGGAGCTTTCTTT. Its protein is CASSLAFGQNSGAFF.

This rearrangement joins TRBV7-9 to TRBJ1-3, with D uncertain. V shed 1 base and J shed 7 bases, with 5 bases lying between them. The CDR3 covers 12 residues. Germline loops: CDR1 SEHNR, CDR2 FQNEAQ (reference sequence). CDR3 protein: CASSLETNTIYF. The CDR3 DNA reads TGTGCCAGCAGCTTAGAGACTAACACCATATATTTT.

The chain carries TRBV20-1 and TRBJ1-1; the D is unclear. The length of the CDR3 is 10 residues. Germline-derived CDR1 and CDR2 are DFQATT and SNEGSKA (reference sequence). Trimming took off 6 bases at V and 4 bases at J, with 6 bases between the two ends. In nucleotides, the CDR3 is TGCAGTGCCCACGGCACTGAAGCTTTCTTT. It codes for CSAHGTEAFF.

J is TRBJ1-3 and V is TRBV4-3, with D maybe TRBD1 (5 bases). Germline V gene sequence: CDR1 LGHNA, CDR2 YSLEER. This CDR3 has 16 residues. V shed 0 bases and J shed 2 bases, with 11 bases lying between them. The CDR3 is CASSQEARVTGNTIYF. CDR3 nucleotide sequence: TGCGCCAGCAGCCAAGAGGCCAGGGTTACTGGAAACACCATATATTTT.

V gene TRBV6-1 combines with J gene TRBJ2-7; D remains unclear. Germline V CDR1 and CDR2: MNHNS, SASEGT. This CDR3 contains 15 residues. With 4 bases removed from V and 7 bases from J, the gap between germline ends came to 20 bases. The CDR3 nucleotides are TGTGCCAGCAGTGGGGTCCGTACACGCGGCCCAGAGCAGTACTTC. It yields the protein CASSGVRTRGPEQYF.

A word on this clone: This specimen includes other DNA sequences encoding the same CDR3. The rearrangement uses TRBV5-6 and TRBJ2-2, with D possibly being TRBD1 (5 bases). There are 14 residues in the CDR3. Per germline, CDR1 SGHDT and CDR2 YYEEEE. V was clipped by 0 bases and J by 7 bases, with 10 bases between them. The CDR3 loop is CASSLAGWYGELFF. CDR3 DNA: TGTGCCAGCAGCTTGGCAGGGTGGTACGGGGAGCTGTTTTTT.

This clone was observed a single time. A read error may produce the germline difference seen at one junction end. The CDR3 DNA reads as TGTGCCAGCAGTCCCACAGGACCCTTC. The encoded protein is CASSPTGPF. This chain uses TRBV28 with TRBJ1-2; possible D gene TRBD1, 5 bases. The CDR3 is 9 amino acids. The germline gives CDR1 MDHEN, CDR2 SYDVKM.

On this clone itself: Mismatch with germline at one junction end may stem from a read error. The V and J genes are TRBV2 and TRBJ2-3, with 11 bases identical to TRBD2. Germline loops: CDR1 SNHLY, CDR2 FYNNEI. This CDR3 spans 12 amino acids. CDR3 sequence: CASSLRGLADHF. The CDR3 region has the DNA TGTGCCAGCAGCCTGCGGGGACTAGCGGATCATTTT.

The chain links TRBV6-1 to TRBJ2-5; D is possibly TRBD1 (7 bases). Germline V gives CDR1 MNHNS, CDR2 SASEGT. This CDR3 contains 15 residues. The ends were cut back, 5 bases at V and 5 bases at J, with 18 bases in the middle. The CDR3 DNA sequence: TGTGCCAGCAGTCCGACAGGGATCAGCGGGGAGACCCAGTACTTC. Encoded protein: CASSPTGISGETQYF.